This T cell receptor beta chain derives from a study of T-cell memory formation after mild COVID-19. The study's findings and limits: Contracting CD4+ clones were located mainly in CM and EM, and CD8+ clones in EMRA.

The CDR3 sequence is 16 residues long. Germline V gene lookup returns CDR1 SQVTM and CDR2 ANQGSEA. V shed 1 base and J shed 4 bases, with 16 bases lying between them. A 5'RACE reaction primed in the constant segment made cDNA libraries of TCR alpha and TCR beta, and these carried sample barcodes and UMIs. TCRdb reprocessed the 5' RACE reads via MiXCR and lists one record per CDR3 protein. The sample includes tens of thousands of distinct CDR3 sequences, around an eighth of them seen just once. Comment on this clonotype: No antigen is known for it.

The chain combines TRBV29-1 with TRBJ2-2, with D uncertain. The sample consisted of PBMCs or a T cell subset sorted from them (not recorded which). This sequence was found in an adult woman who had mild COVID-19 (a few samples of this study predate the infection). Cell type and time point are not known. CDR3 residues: CSVEVEASAPTGELFF. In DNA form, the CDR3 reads TGCAGCGTTGAAGTCGAAGCCTCAGCCCCCACCGGGGAGCTGTTTTTT.